The 28 T cell receptor beta chains in this list originate from one sample, sequenced in a study of cytomegalovirus exposure and HLA in healthy donors. Sequencing was performed with immunoSEQ multiplex PCR; in TCRdb, only in-frame clones are kept and a portion is missing. There are about 150,000 clones in the sample; less than 90% occur only once, and approximately 20% lies in the top ten. Sequenced sample: PBMCs. These receptors came from a man aged 18 to 35 in good health and CMV-seropositive.

The genes are TRBV11-2 and TRBJ2-2; 7 bases line up with TRBD2. This CDR3 has 16 residues. J was trimmed by 4 bases and V by 3 bases; bases with no gene match: 8. Germline CDR1 and CDR2: SGHAT and FQNNGV. Here the CDR3 reads CASSFRGLGFTGELFF. CDR3 DNA sequence: TGTGCCAGCAGCTTTCGAGGACTAGGATTCACCGGGGAGCTGTTTTTT.

This clone was detected only a few times. This chain links TRBV6-1 with TRBJ2-6, with D possibly being TRBD1 (6 bases). The ends were cut back, 5 bases at V and 4 bases at J, with 9 bases in the middle. Germline V gives CDR1 MNHNS, CDR2 SASEGT. The CDR3 spans 14 residues. The CDR3 loop reads CASSTGSGANVLTF. For the CDR3, the DNA is TGTGCCAGCAGTACAGGGTCGGGGGCCAACGTCCTGACTTTC.

This clone occurred a few times. V usage is TRBV7-6 and J usage is TRBJ1-2; tentative D call: TRBD1 (5 bases). CDR1 is SGHVS and CDR2 is FNYEAQ in the germline V gene. The CDR3 spans 14 residues. Trimming shortened V by 5 bases and J by 2 bases, and 12 bases separated the two germline ends. The CDR3: CASSPQEGNYGYTF. The CDR3 DNA reads TGTGCCAGCAGCCCGCAGGAGGGGAACTATGGCTACACCTTC. Full variable domain (remainder filled in from reference TRBV7-6 and TRBJ1-2): GAGVSQSPRYKVTKRGQDVALRCDPISGHVSLYWYRQALGQGPEFLTYFNYEAQQDKSGLPNDRFSAERPEGSISTLTIQRTEQRDSAMYRCASSPQEGNYGYTFGSGTRLTVV.

This clone was counted between two and nine times. This chain uses TRBV27 with TRBJ2-7, with TRBD2 matching over 8 bases. Per the germline V gene, CDR1 is MNHEY and CDR2 is SMNVEV (reference sequence). J gave up 4 bases and V 4 bases, and 6 bases lay outside the gene matches. The CDR3 contains 14 residues. The CDR3 sequence: CASSWVAGRYEQYF. The DNA of the CDR3 is TGTGCCAGCAGTTGGGTAGCGGGACGGTACGAGCAGTACTTC.

V and J are TRBV7-9 and TRBJ2-7; D might be TRBD1 (5 bases). The CDR3 is 12 residues long. Germline CDR1 and CDR2: SEHNR and FQNEAQ (reference sequence). Trimming took off 5 bases at V and 2 bases at J, with 7 bases between the two ends. As DNA, the CDR3 is TGTGCCAGCAGCAAGGGGACCTACGAGCAGTACTTC. Translation: CASSKGTYEQYF.

The chain employs TRBV27 and TRBJ2-1; 11 bases are shared with TRBD2. Per the germline V gene, CDR1 is MNHEY and CDR2 is SMNVEV (reference sequence). Unmatched junction bases numbered 15, after V lost 4 bases and J lost 10 bases. The CDR3 contains 17 residues. CDR3 region: CASSSQPTGLAGREQFF. As DNA, the CDR3 is TGTGCCAGCAGTTCCCAGCCGACCGGACTAGCGGGTCGAGAGCAGTTCTTC.

This clone appeared once. This chain connects TRBV6-5 to TRBJ1-1; 9 bases are a match to TRBD1. Germline-derived CDR1 and CDR2 are MNHEY and SVGAGI. The CDR3 has 15 amino acids. V lost 0 bases and J lost 7; bases outside the gene matches: 6. CDR3 sequence (DNA): TGTGCCAGCAGTTACTCCTTGGGACAGGGAAATGAAGCTTTCTTT. This encodes CASSYSLGQGNEAFF.

This chain joins TRBV2 and TRBJ2-5, with 11 bases that match TRBD2. Trimming cost V 4 bases and J 5 bases; bases outside gene matches: 9. Germline assignment: CDR1 SNHLY and CDR2 FYNNEI. CDR3 length: 16 amino acids. CDR3 residues: CASSAVLAGVGETQYF. The CDR3 DNA is TGTGCCAGCAGTGCCGTACTAGCGGGGGTGGGGGAGACCCAGTACTTC.

The chain combines TRBV20-1 with TRBJ2-5; maybe TRBD1 (6 bases). Germline V gives CDR1 DFQATT, CDR2 SNEGSKA (reference sequence). This CDR3 has 11 amino acids. The V end lost 8 bases, the J end lost 4 bases, and 11 bases lay between the germline ends. The CDR3 DNA follows: TGCAGTACTCAGGGGTCAGAGACCCAGTACTTC. This gives the protein CSTQGSETQYF.

This sequence joins TRBV9 and TRBJ2-7; 9 bases fit TRBD1. The CDR3 runs to 15 residues. CDR1 SGDLS and CDR2 YYNGEE come from the germline V gene. V gave up 0 bases and J gave up 5 bases; unmatched junction bases: 6. CDR3 loop: CASSVVGTGFHEQYF. CDR3 DNA: TGTGCCAGCAGCGTAGTAGGGACAGGGTTCCACGAGCAGTACTTC.

This chain uses TRBV5-6 with TRBJ2-1, with D tentatively TRBD2 (6 bases). The CDR3 is made up of 14 amino acids. Trimming stripped 4 bases from V and 3 bases from J, with 11 bases between. Germline lookup yields CDR1 SGHDT and CDR2 YYEEEE. In DNA form, the CDR3 reads TGTGCCAGCAGCCGGCGGGAATACTACAATGAGCAGTTCTTC. Translation gives CASSRREYYNEQFF.

The chain couples TRBV2 to TRBJ2-5, with TRBD2 matching 8 bases. The CDR3 spans 15 residues. Germline CDR1 reads SNHLY; CDR2 reads FYNNEI. Germline trimming cut 6 bases from V and 5 bases from J; bases unmatched to any gene: 11. CDR3 amino acids: CASRSREGGRETQYF. Here the CDR3 DNA reads TGTGCCAGCAGGTCCCGGGAGGGGGGACGGGAGACCCAGTACTTC.

This CDR3 reads CAWSKRGSVFPWGEKLFF. CDR3 bases: TGTGCCTGGAGTAAACGGGGATCCGTCTTCCCGTGGGGTGAAAAACTGTTTTTT. This chain uses TRBV30 with TRBJ1-4; D remains unclear. Per the germline V gene, CDR1 is GTSNPN and CDR2 is SVGIG (reference sequence). This CDR3 is 18 amino acids long. V shed 2 bases and J shed 7 bases, with 26 bases lying between them.

The count of this clone is one. V gene TRBV5-4 combines with J gene TRBJ1-2, with D tentatively TRBD1 (5 bases). V gave up 2 bases and J gave up 4 bases, with 15 bases separating them. CDR3 length: 15 amino acids. The germline CDR1 and CDR2 sequences are SGHNT and YYREEE (reference sequence). The CDR3: CASSFPQGGIYGYTF. As DNA, the CDR3 is TGTGCCAGCAGCTTCCCGCAGGGTGGAATCTATGGCTACACCTTC.

The rearrangement uses TRBV7-2 and TRBJ1-1; 8 bases map to TRBD1. V was clipped by 2 bases and J by 1 base; unmatched bases: 9. CDR1 and CDR2 (germline): SGHTA, FQGNSA. CDR3 length: 17 residues. The CDR3 is CASSLQSLTGGNTEAFF. CDR3 coding DNA: TGTGCCAGCAGCTTACAATCCCTAACAGGGGGGAACACTGAAGCTTTCTTT.

V and J are TRBV19 and TRBJ1-1; D remains ambiguous. The CDR3 contains 16 residues. Germline V gene sequence: CDR1 LNHDA, CDR2 SQIVND (reference sequence). V lost 5 bases and J 1 base, leaving 17 bases between the germline ends. This CDR3 reads CASSPRREGPNTEAFF. In DNA form, the CDR3 reads TGTGCCAGTAGTCCCCGGAGGGAGGGCCCGAACACTGAAGCTTTCTTT.

This chain joins TRBV5-5 and TRBJ1-3, with 8 bases lining up with TRBD1. CDR3 size: 15 residues. With 2 bases clipped from V and 4 bases from J, the junction kept 5 bases outside the gene matches. The germline V gene has CDR1 SGHKS and CDR2 YYEKEE (reference sequence). CDR3 nucleotides: TGTGCCAGCAGCTTTCCCGGGACAGGAGGAAACACCATATATTTT. This translates into CASSFPGTGGNTIYF.

The genes are TRBV6-6 and TRBJ2-1; TRBD2 matches at 7 bases. Germline V gene sequence: CDR1 MNHNY, CDR2 SVGAGI (reference sequence). CDR3 size: 12 residues. CDR3 protein: CAGGESGNEQFF. The CDR3 region has the DNA TGTGCGGGGGGGGAGTCGGGCAATGAGCAGTTCTTC.

The chain uses TRBV4-2 and TRBJ2-2, with 11 nucleotides matching TRBD2. The CDR3 consists of 19 residues. Looked up from germline, CDR1 is LGHNA and CDR2 is YNFKEQ. J was trimmed by 1 base and V by 1 base; bases with no gene match: 8. CDR3 DNA sequence: TGTGCCAGCAGCCAAGCCTTATTTCTAGCGGGAGGGAACACCGGGGAGCTGTTTTTT. Its translation: CASSQALFLAGGNTGELFF.

The chain employs TRBV5-6 and TRBJ2-1; TRBD2 might be the D (6 bases). This CDR3 contains 14 residues. CDR1 is SGHDT, CDR2 YYEEEE, per germline. V dropped 2 bases and J dropped 10 bases, with 16 bases sitting between them. CDR3 sequence: CASSLSGPREEQFF. The CDR3 bases are TGTGCCAGCAGCTTAAGCGGGCCTCGAGAGGAGCAGTTCTTC.

The V call is TRBV27, the J call TRBJ1-2; the D is unclear. There are 13 residues in the CDR3. V lost 3 bases and J 5 bases, leaving 10 bases between the germline ends. Germline CDR1 and CDR2: MNHEY and SMNVEV (reference sequence). DNA of the CDR3: TGTGCCAGCAGTTTGGGAGGGAAGTATGGCTACACCTTC. Its translation: CASSLGGKYGYTF.

V usage is TRBV10-2 and J usage is TRBJ1-1; 9 bases are shared with TRBD1. The CDR3 length is 15 residues. V shed 7 bases, J shed 5 bases, and the junction held 11 bases outside the gene matches. CDR1 WSHSY and CDR2 SAAADI come from the germline V gene. The DNA for the CDR3 is TGCGCCAGCAACCAGATGGACAGGGGTGAAACTGAAGCTTTCTTT. This translates into CASNQMDRGETEAFF.

V is TRBV7-2 and J is TRBJ2-7, with 10 bases fitting TRBD2. Per germline, CDR1 SGHTA and CDR2 FQGNSA. The CDR3 runs 15 residues. Trimming cost V 5 bases and J 3 bases; bases outside gene matches: 7. In DNA form, the CDR3 reads TGTGCCAGCAGCGCCGGACTAGCGGACAGCTACGAGCAGTACTTC. Residues: CASSAGLADSYEQYF.

This chain joins TRBV4-3 and TRBJ2-2; 10 bases are a match to TRBD2. V shed 1 base, J shed 5 bases, and the junction held 7 bases outside the gene matches. CDR3 length: 17 amino acids. Germline CDR1 reads LGHNA; CDR2 reads YSLEER. The CDR3, as DNA: TGCGCCAGCAGCCAAGCCCCAGCGGGGGGGCGGACCGGGGAGCTGTTTTTT. This sequence encodes CASSQAPAGGRTGELFF.

This chain joins TRBV10-2 and TRBJ1-5; D is possibly TRBD1 (6 bases). Germline-derived CDR1 and CDR2 are WSHSY and SAAADI. This CDR3 region has 20 residues. Trimming took 3 bases from V and 0 from J, leaving 24 bases between them. CDR3 loop: CASSDQLQAGGALSNQPQHF. The DNA of the CDR3 is TGCGCCAGCAGTGATCAACTCCAGGCGGGGGGGGCCCTTAGCAATCAGCCCCAGCATTTT.

The table lists this clone with a count of one. The CDR3 here is CASSFPTSGGGNEQFF. The CDR3 nucleotides read TGTGCCAGCAGCTTCCCGACTAGCGGGGGTGGGAATGAGCAGTTCTTC. The chain uses TRBV7-2 and TRBJ2-1, with 12 bases fitting TRBD2. V lost 3 bases, J lost 7 bases, and 7 bases stayed unmatched. CDR1 is SGHTA, CDR2 FQGNSA, per germline. This CDR3 spans 16 amino acids.

This clone was seen only a few times. The chain links TRBV2 to TRBJ1-3, with 12 bases fitting TRBD1. Germline V gives CDR1 SNHLY, CDR2 FYNNEI. V was pared by 2 bases and J by 1 base, with 6 bases of the junction left unmatched. This CDR3 has 18 residues. Written as DNA, the CDR3 is TGTGCCAGCAGTGAACATGGGACAGGGGGCTTATCTGGAAACACCATATATTTT. It codes for CASSEHGTGGLSGNTIYF.

The rearrangement links TRBV7-2 to TRBJ2-7; 8 positions match TRBD1. Germline CDR1 and CDR2: SGHTA and FQGNSA. The CDR3 totals 13 residues. Unmatched junction bases numbered 3, after V lost 3 bases and J lost 5 bases. The CDR3 sequence: CASSFQGAHEQYF. The CDR3 DNA reads as TGTGCCAGCAGCTTCCAGGGGGCCCACGAGCAGTACTTC.